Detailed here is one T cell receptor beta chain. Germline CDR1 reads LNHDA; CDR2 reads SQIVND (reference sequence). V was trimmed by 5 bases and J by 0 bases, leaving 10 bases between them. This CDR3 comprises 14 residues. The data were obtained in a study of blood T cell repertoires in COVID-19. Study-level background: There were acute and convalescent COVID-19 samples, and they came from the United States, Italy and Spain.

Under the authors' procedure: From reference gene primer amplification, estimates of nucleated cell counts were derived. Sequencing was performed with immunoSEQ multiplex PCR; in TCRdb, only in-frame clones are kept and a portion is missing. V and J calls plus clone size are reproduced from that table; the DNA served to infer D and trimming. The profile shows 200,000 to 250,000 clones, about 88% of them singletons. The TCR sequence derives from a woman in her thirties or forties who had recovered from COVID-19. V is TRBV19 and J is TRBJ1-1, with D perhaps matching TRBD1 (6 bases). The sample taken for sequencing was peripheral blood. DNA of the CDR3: TGTGCCAGTAGTCCGGACAGATTGAACACTGAAGCTTTCTTT. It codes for CASSPDRLNTEAFF.